Shown below are 28 T cell receptor beta chains from a single sample sequenced in a study of blood T cell repertoires in COVID-19. Sequencing was performed with immunoSEQ multiplex PCR; in TCRdb, only in-frame clones are kept and a portion is missing. This table has 250,000 or so clones, roughly 82% appearing once. Input material: PBMCs or T cells enriched from blood (not recorded which). These receptor sequences come from a woman aged 50 to 60 who had recovered from COVID-19.

This clone appeared once. V usage is TRBV28 and J usage is TRBJ2-1; weak D call: TRBD2 (7 bases). Trimming took 6 bases from V and 9 from J, leaving 15 bases between them. The CDR3 runs to 13 residues. The germline V gene has CDR1 MDHEN and CDR2 SYDVKM. The CDR3 coding sequence is TGTGCCAGCAGCTTGGGGGGGCCTAGTGAGCAGTTCTTC. This encodes CASSLGGPSEQFF. The complete variable domain, with remaining parts taken from reference TRBV28 and TRBJ2-1, reads DVKVTQSSRYLVKRTGEKVFLECVQDMDHENMFWYRQDPGLGLRLIYFSYDVKMKEKGDIPEGYSVSREKKERFSLILESASTNQTSMYLCASSLGGPSEQFFGPGTRLTVL.

This clone came up a few times. The chain has TRBV21-1 and TRBJ1-5; TRBD1 is the table's D call and was not checked against the DNA. TRBV21-1 is a documented pseudogene. The CDR3 is made up of 16 amino acids. The CDR3: CASSKVAGSGNQPQHF. CDR3 nucleotide sequence: TGTGCCAGCAGCAAAGTTGCAGGATCTGGCAATCAGCCCCAGCATTTT.

The rearrangement uses TRBV7-8 and TRBJ1-3, with D possibly TRBD1 on 6 matching bases. V lost 5 bases to trimming and J lost 0 bases, with 11 bases between them. Per germline, CDR1 SGHVS and CDR2 FQNEAQ. The CDR3 totals 15 residues. DNA of the CDR3: TGTGCCAGCAGCCCGGGGACAAACTCTGGAAACACCATATATTTT. This sequence encodes CASSPGTNSGNTIYF. Combining the CDR3 with reference TRBV7-8 and TRBJ1-3 gives the whole variable domain GAGVSQSPRYKVAKRGQDVALRCDPISGHVSLFWYQQALGQGPEFLTYFQNEAQLDKSGLPSDRFFAERPEGSVSTLKIQRTQQEDSAVYLCASSPGTNSGNTIYFGEGSWLTVV.

The rearrangement uses TRBV2 and TRBJ2-7; maybe TRBD2 (6 bases). The CDR3 totals 13 residues. V was pared by 8 bases and J by 3 bases, with 14 bases between. CDR1 is SNHLY, CDR2 FYNNEI, per germline. CDR3 amino acids: CASCLQGLYEQYF. The CDR3 nucleotides are TGTGCCAGCTGCCTCCAGGGACTCTACGAGCAGTACTTC.

The V call is TRBV5-1, the J call TRBJ2-6, with D tentatively TRBD2 (5 bases). This CDR3 has 17 residues. Germline CDR1 SGHRS, CDR2 YFSETQ. V lost 2 bases to trimming and J lost 1 base, with 13 bases between them. CDR3 sequence (DNA): TGCGCCAGCAGCTTAATGGGGTCGGGATCTGGGGCCAACGTCCTGACTTTC. Protein product: CASSLMGSGSGANVLTF.

V and J are TRBV29-1 and TRBJ2-7; 11 bases are a match to TRBD2. The germline V gene has CDR1 SQVTM and CDR2 ANQGSEA. The J segment lost 3 bases and the V segment lost 6 bases, leaving 7 bases of the junction unmatched. The CDR3 is 14 residues long. Here the CDR3 reads CSVTSGSGSYEQYF. CDR3 bases: TGCAGCGTAACTAGCGGGAGTGGCAGCTACGAGCAGTACTTC.

V gene TRBV11-2 combines with J gene TRBJ1-2; D is undetermined. V shed 5 bases and J shed 4 bases, with 20 bases lying between them. The CDR3 contains 16 residues. Germline V lookup: CDR1 SGHAT, CDR2 FQNNGV. This CDR3 is CASSAWIGEGFYGYTF. CDR3 nucleotide sequence: TGTGCCAGCAGCGCCTGGATTGGAGAGGGCTTCTATGGCTACACCTTC. The full variable domain, completed using reference TRBV11-2 and TRBJ1-2, is EAGVAQSPRYKIIEKRQSVAFWCNPISGHATLYWYQQILGQGPKLLIQFQNNGVVDDSQLPKDRFSAERLKGVDSTLKIQPAKLEDSAVYLCASSAWIGEGFYGYTFGSGTRLTVV.

V usage is TRBV30 and J usage is TRBJ2-3; 9 bases map to TRBD1. Germline assignment: CDR1 GTSNPN and CDR2 SVGIG (reference sequence). V lost 4 bases, J lost 5 bases, and 10 bases stayed unmatched. The CDR3 runs 15 residues. CDR3 sequence (DNA): TGTGCCTGGATCGGGACAGGGCGAGTTGGAGATACGCAGTATTTT. Translating it yields CAWIGTGRVGDTQYF.

V gene TRBV5-1 combines with J gene TRBJ2-7, with 7 bases identical to TRBD1. Germline assignment: CDR1 SGHRS and CDR2 YFSETQ. V trimming: 5 bases; J trimming: 5 bases; junction bases outside the gene matches: 10. This CDR3 has 14 residues. The CDR3 sequence: CASSQGTAGHEQYF. The CDR3 DNA reads TGCGCCAGCAGTCAAGGGACAGCTGGGCACGAGCAGTACTTC.

This clone was observed once. This chain connects TRBV18 to TRBJ2-1, with 11 bases identical to TRBD2. V shed 2 bases and J 9 bases; nucleotides not matched to a gene: 3. The CDR3 has 14 amino acids. CDR1 KGHSH and CDR2 LQKENI come from the germline V gene. The CDR3 loop is CASSPTSGGPEQFF. The CDR3 DNA reads as TGTGCCAGCTCACCAACTAGCGGGGGACCTGAGCAGTTCTTC.

V usage is TRBV7-9 and J usage is TRBJ1-5; no reliable D call. V was clipped by 1 base and J by 10 bases, with 11 bases between them. This CDR3 has 13 residues. Germline loops: CDR1 SEHNR, CDR2 FQNEAQ (reference sequence). The CDR3 protein is CASSLVSGGPQHF. The CDR3 nucleotides read TGTGCCAGCAGCTTAGTTTCAGGAGGACCCCAGCATTTT.

Only one count was recorded for this clone. The chain couples TRBV7-3 to TRBJ2-1; no clear D. CDR1 is SGHTA, CDR2 FQGTGA, per germline. Trimming took off 0 bases at V and 4 bases at J, with 10 bases between the two ends. The CDR3 has 15 residues. CDR3 bases: TGTGCCAGCAGCTTAACGAGGTCCTATTACAATGAGCAGTTCTTC. Its protein is CASSLTRSYYNEQFF.

This clone was recorded once. This rearrangement joins TRBV28 to TRBJ2-2; 8 bases line up with TRBD2. The germline gives CDR1 MDHEN, CDR2 SYDVKM. The length of the CDR3 is 15 residues. J gave up 4 bases and V 7 bases, and 8 bases lay outside the gene matches. CDR3 protein: CASTVGLAGTGELFF. CDR3 nucleotides: TGTGCCAGCACCGTCGGACTAGCTGGCACCGGGGAGCTGTTTTTT. The whole variable domain, filled in from reference TRBV28 and TRBJ2-2, reads DVKVTQSSRYLVKRTGEKVFLECVQDMDHENMFWYRQDPGLGLRLIYFSYDVKMKEKGDIPEGYSVSREKKERFSLILESASTNQTSMYLCASTVGLAGTGELFFGEGSRLTVL.

The CDR3, as DNA: TGCAGCGTCGGGGGAGGGACAGGAGAATCAGGTCTGTTTTTT. The encoded protein is CSVGGGTGESGLFF. The chain employs TRBV29-1 and TRBJ1-4, with TRBD1 matching over 8 bases. V lost 6 bases, J lost 14 bases, and 17 bases stayed unmatched. This CDR3 contains 14 residues. Germline values: CDR1 SQVTM, CDR2 ANQGSEA.

This clone came up a few times. This sequence joins TRBV11-3 and TRBJ1-1; D unresolved. From germline, CDR1 is SGHNT and CDR2 YENEEA. V lost 3 bases to trimming and J lost 1 base, with 12 bases between them. This CDR3 is built from 15 residues. The CDR3 bases are TGTGCCAGCAGCTTTTTTACCAGTCAGAACACTGAAGCTTTCTTT. It encodes CASSFFTSQNTEAFF.

This clone has more than one count but fewer than ten. J is TRBJ2-7 and V is TRBV5-1; possibly TRBD1 for D (5 bases). The germline V gene has CDR1 SGHRS and CDR2 YFSETQ. This CDR3 is built from 12 residues. V lost 7 bases and J 5 bases, leaving 13 bases between the germline ends. Here the CDR3 reads CASCQGGDEQYF. DNA of the CDR3: TGCGCCAGCTGTCAGGGTGGGGACGAGCAGTACTTC.

This sequence joins TRBV9 and TRBJ1-5; D remains ambiguous. Germline V gene data show CDR1 as SGDLS and CDR2 as YYNGEE. The CDR3 sequence is 15 residues long. V shed 0 bases and J shed 7 bases, with 14 bases lying between them. This CDR3 is CASSVEPGLGQPQHF. The CDR3 DNA sequence: TGTGCCAGCAGCGTAGAACCGGGGTTAGGGCAGCCCCAGCATTTT.

The V gene is TRBV7-2, the J gene TRBJ1-3; 9 nucleotides align to TRBD1. The germline CDR1 and CDR2 sequences are SGHTA and FQGNSA. V lost 1 base and J lost 2; bases outside the gene matches: 3. This CDR3 comprises 16 residues. CDR3 in DNA: TGTGCCAGCAGCTTAGGGGGGGACAGGGCTGGAAACACCATATATTTT. This gives the protein CASSLGGDRAGNTIYF.

The chain carries TRBV9 and TRBJ2-1; D possibly corresponds to TRBD2 (5 bases). V lost 0 bases and J lost 10, with 8 bases in between. CDR3 length: 12 residues. Germline lookup yields CDR1 SGDLS and CDR2 YYNGEE. CDR3 region: CASSVVTGEQFF. The CDR3 DNA reads TGTGCCAGCAGCGTAGTGACGGGGGAGCAGTTCTTC.

The chain recombines TRBV5-1 with TRBJ2-7; 14 bases align to TRBD2. This CDR3 contains 17 residues. In germline, CDR1 is SGHRS, CDR2 YFSETQ. The junction had 7 bases not matched to a gene; V was cut back by 2 bases and J by 3 bases. The CDR3 protein is CASSFRGLAGDLYEQYF. The CDR3 DNA reads as TGCGCCAGCAGCTTCAGGGGACTAGCGGGAGATCTCTACGAGCAGTACTTC.

The chain combines TRBV18 with TRBJ2-5; D call uncertain. The V and J ends lost 2 bases and 5 bases respectively, with 9 bases between them. Germline V gene sequence: CDR1 KGHSH, CDR2 LQKENI. CDR3 length: 13 residues. Here the CDR3 reads CASSPRSQETQYF. CDR3 nucleotides: TGTGCCAGCTCACCAAGGAGTCAGGAGACCCAGTACTTC.

Here the CDR3 reads CASSLPTGGEAFF. The CDR3, as DNA: TGTGCCAGCAGTTTACCGACAGGGGGAGAAGCTTTCTTT. The V call is TRBV27, the J call TRBJ1-1; 9 nucleotides align to TRBD1. The V and J ends lost 2 bases and 8 bases, in that order; junction bases with no gene match: 3. The V gene's germline CDR1 is MNHEY and CDR2 SMNVEV (reference sequence). This CDR3 spans 13 amino acids.

This chain joins TRBV7-9 and TRBJ1-1, with D tentatively TRBD1 (6 bases). V dropped 5 bases and J dropped 8 bases, with 18 bases sitting between them. Germline V gene lookup returns CDR1 SEHNR and CDR2 FQNEAQ (reference sequence). CDR3 length equals 14 residues. CDR3 protein: CASSALQGKPEAFF. CDR3 DNA: TGTGCCAGCAGCGCGTTGCAGGGGAAGCCGGAAGCTTTCTTT.

This chain connects TRBV28 to TRBJ2-4; 8 nucleotides align to TRBD2. The J segment lost 6 bases and the V segment lost 6 bases, leaving 7 bases of the junction unmatched. The CDR3 runs 14 residues. From germline, CDR1 is MDHEN and CDR2 SYDVKM. DNA for the CDR3: TGTGCCAGCAGCCCGGGGGGGGACGCAAACATTCAGTACTTC. Translation gives CASSPGGDANIQYF.

The rearrangement links TRBV11-2 to TRBJ1-5; D is unresolved. Per the germline V gene, CDR1 is SGHAT and CDR2 is FQNNGV. Trimming took off 5 bases at V and 8 bases at J, with 13 bases between the two ends. This CDR3 is 13 amino acids long. The CDR3 protein is CASSPHMGEPQHF. As DNA, the CDR3 is TGTGCCAGCAGCCCCCACATGGGAGAGCCCCAGCATTTT.

The count of this clone is one. The chain couples TRBV6-5 to TRBJ2-2; possibly TRBD2 for D (6 bases). The germline V gene has CDR1 MNHEY and CDR2 SVGAGI. V was trimmed by 0 bases and J by 6 bases, leaving 14 bases between them. This CDR3 has 16 residues. The CDR3 region is CASSYSAGFGSGELFF. The CDR3 DNA sequence: TGTGCCAGCAGTTACTCTGCGGGGTTTGGGTCCGGGGAGCTGTTTTTT.

As concerns this clone: Given a much more abundant clone one base away, this may be a read error. The CDR3 loop is CASRGQLYGYTF. In DNA, the CDR3 is TGTGCCAGCAGGGGACAGCTCTATGGCTACACCTTC. The chain uses TRBV28 and TRBJ1-2; TRBD1 matches 7 bases. After removal of 6 bases from V and 4 bases from J, the junction contained 2 bases not matched to a gene. CDR3 size: 12 residues. CDR1 is MDHEN and CDR2 is SYDVKM in the germline V gene.

This rearrangement joins TRBV11-3 to TRBJ1-1; 9 bases map to TRBD1. V shed 5 bases, J shed 0 bases, and the junction held 10 bases outside the gene matches. This CDR3 has 17 residues. The germline gives CDR1 SGHNT, CDR2 YENEEA. CDR3 protein: CASSPGTGMMMNTEAFF. The CDR3 nucleotides are TGTGCCAGCAGCCCCGGGACAGGGATGATGATGAACACTGAAGCTTTCTTT.